The 4 T cell receptor beta chains given below trace back to one sample, sequenced in a study of graft-versus-host responses after intestinal transplantation. TCRdb's table, derived via immunoSEQ multiplex PCR, lists solely in-frame clones and lacks some. Of tens of thousands of clones detected, approximately 96% appear once; the ten largest clones hold over 0.4%. What these receptors recognize is not known. The material was unstimulated CD8+ T cells sorted from spleen or lymph node cells, obtained before intestinal transplant. These receptors were obtained from a human donor who received an intestinal transplant.

The chain couples TRBV7-2 to TRBJ2-5; weak D call: TRBD2 (5 bases). The V end lost 2 bases, the J end lost 1 base, and 8 bases lay between the germline ends. Germline assignment: CDR1 SGHTA and CDR2 FQGNSA. This CDR3 comprises 14 residues. The CDR3 coding sequence is TGTGCCAGCAGCTTAACGAGCGGCCAAGAGACCCAGTACTTC. Translated, it gives CASSLTSGQETQYF.

The V call is TRBV6-6, the J call TRBJ1-4, with D uncertain. CDR1 is MNHNY, CDR2 SVGAGI, per germline (reference sequence). The V end was cut by 7 bases, the J end by 5 bases, with 20 bases between. The CDR3 loop spans 16 amino acids. The CDR3 spells CASTLTPGLSNEKLFF. The CDR3 region has the DNA TGTGCCAGCACCCTAACCCCCGGACTGAGCAATGAAAAACTGTTTTTT.

The chain recombines TRBV15 with TRBJ2-7, with D possibly matching TRBD1 (5 bases). Trimming left V 3 bases short and J 3 bases short, with 15 bases between. The CDR3 has 15 amino acids. Germline CDR1 and CDR2: LNHNV and YYDKDF (reference sequence). The CDR3, as DNA: TGTGCCACCAGCAGGGCTCCCAGGGTCTTCTACGAGCAGTACTTC. It is translated as CATSRAPRVFYEQYF.

The genes are TRBV28 and TRBJ2-7, with TRBD2 identical over 10 bases. Per the germline V gene, CDR1 is MDHEN and CDR2 is SYDVKM. The V gene end was trimmed by 4 bases and the J gene end by 4 bases; junction bases not matched to a gene: 10. This CDR3 contains 16 residues. CDR3 in DNA: TGTGCCAGCAGTTCGGTCCGGGCTAGCGGGAGTTACGAGCAGTACTTC. This sequence encodes CASSSVRASGSYEQYF.